These 28 T cell receptor beta chains were all obtained from the same sample, sequenced in a study of T cells after yellow fever vaccination. Each CDR3 protein is one row after TCRdb ran MiXCR on the 5' RACE reads. The table records a few hundred thousand distinct CDR3 sequences, approximately 8% of them present only once. This sample comprised CD4+ T cells sorted from PBMCs, obtained 5 days after the yellow fever booster vaccination. These receptors were taken from a man aged 18 to 29 who received the YFV17D yellow fever vaccine.

This rearrangement joins TRBV13 to TRBJ2-3; the D gene could be TRBD1 or TRBD2 (5 bases each). The CDR3 sequence is 15 residues long. Trimming removed 5 bases from V and 0 bases from J, with 12 bases in between. From germline, CDR1 is PRHDT and CDR2 FYEKMQ (reference sequence). CDR3 bases: TGTGCCAGCAGCACCCGGGACCCAAGCACAGATACGCAGTATTTT. Its protein product is CASSTRDPSTDTQYF.

Many counts were recorded for this clonotype. The chain is built from TRBV29-1 and TRBJ1-4, with TRBD1 as a possible D gene (6 bases). CDR1 is SQVTM and CDR2 is ANQGSEA in the germline V gene. The CDR3 totals 13 residues. V lost 4 bases, J lost 3 bases, and 9 bases lay in between. The CDR3 region is CSVVGQSNEKLFF. The CDR3 nucleotides are TGCAGCGTTGTCGGACAGTCTAATGAAAAACTGTTTTTT. Complete variable domain (other parts from reference TRBV29-1 and TRBJ1-4): SAVISQKPSRDICQRGTSLTIQCQVDSQVTMMFWYRQQPGQSLTLIATANQGSEATYESGFVIDKFPISRPNLTFSTLTVSNMSPEDSSIYLCSVVGQSNEKLFFGSGTQLSVL.

CDR3 residues: CASRQGLGGTEAFF. The CDR3 nucleotides read TGTGCCAGCAGACAGGGTTTGGGGGGCACTGAAGCTTTCTTT. The chain couples TRBV27 to TRBJ1-1; TRBD1 is a possible D gene (6 bases). There are 14 residues in the CDR3. Germline values: CDR1 MNHEY, CDR2 SMNVEV (reference sequence). Trimming left V 6 bases short and J 4 bases short, with 15 bases between.

This clonotype was observed at least ten times. V and J are TRBV5-5 and TRBJ2-1; no firm D call. The V end lost 3 bases, the J end lost 0 bases, and 7 bases lay between the germline ends. CDR3 length: 14 amino acids. Germline V gene sequence: CDR1 SGHKS, CDR2 YYEKEE (reference sequence). The CDR3 DNA is TGTGCCAGCAGCTCGAGGACCTCCTACAATGAGCAGTTCTTC. This sequence encodes CASSSRTSYNEQFF.

This clonotype was counted between two and nine times. V gene TRBV12-3 or TRBV12-4 combines with J gene TRBJ1-2, with D maybe TRBD1 (6 bases). V shed 5 bases and J shed 3 bases, with 13 bases lying between them. This CDR3 region has 14 residues. CDR3 amino acids: CASSAREGDYGYTF. CDR3 DNA sequence: TGTGCCAGCAGTGCCCGGGAGGGGGACTATGGCTACACCTTC.

This clonotype was seen a handful of times. The chain joins TRBV12-3 or TRBV12-4 to TRBJ2-7, with D hard to call. The CDR3 has 13 residues. Trimming shortened V by 4 bases and J by 0 bases, and 7 bases separated the two germline ends. CDR3 sequence: CASSWENSYEQYF. CDR3 DNA sequence: TGTGCCAGCAGTTGGGAAAACTCCTACGAGCAGTACTTC.

The genes are TRBV4-1 and TRBJ2-7; D call uncertain. The CDR3 runs to 13 residues. Trimming removed 4 bases from V and 0 bases from J, with 7 bases in between. Germline values: CDR1 MGHRA, CDR2 YSYEKL. The CDR3: CASSPKFSYEQYF. Here the CDR3 DNA reads TGCGCCAGCAGCCCCAAATTCTCCTACGAGCAGTACTTC.

J is TRBJ2-3 and V is TRBV2; 10 bases line up with TRBD2. The CDR3 extends over 16 amino acids. V lost 6 bases, J lost 1 base, and 7 bases stayed unmatched. Germline V gene lookup returns CDR1 SNHLY and CDR2 FYNNEI. The CDR3 DNA reads TGTGCCAGCAGGGGCCCTAGCGGGGGAGGCACAGATACGCAGTATTTT. This translates into CASRGPSGGGTDTQYF.

This clonotype was counted only a few times. This chain uses TRBV12-5 with TRBJ2-3; no reliable D call. The V end lost 5 bases, the J end lost 5 bases, and 14 bases lay between the germline ends. This CDR3 contains 14 residues. Per the germline V gene, CDR1 is LGHNT and CDR2 is FRNRAP. The CDR3 coding sequence is TGTGCTAGTGGTATAGGATCGGCTGTAGATACGCAGTATTTT. Its translation is CASGIGSAVDTQYF. Full variable domain (missing parts from reference TRBV12-5 and TRBJ2-3): DARVTQTPRHKVTEMGQEVTMRCQPILGHNTVFWYRQTMMQGLELLAYFRNRAPLDDSGMPKDRFSAEMPDATLATLKIQPSEPRDSAVYFCASGIGSAVDTQYFGPGTRLTVL.

This clonotype appeared many times. The chain links TRBV5-1 to TRBJ2-1; D perhaps matches TRBD2 (6 bases). The CDR3 loop spans 15 amino acids. CDR1 and CDR2 (germline): SGHRS, YFSETQ. V was clipped by 4 bases and J by 6 bases, with 17 bases between them. The CDR3: CASSPGEGSGNEQFF. The CDR3 DNA sequence: TGCGCCAGCAGCCCGGGTGAGGGTAGCGGCAATGAGCAGTTCTTC. Combining the CDR3 with reference TRBV5-1 and TRBJ2-1 gives the whole variable domain KAGVTQTPRYLIKTRGQQVTLSCSPISGHRSVSWYQQTPGQGLQFLFEYFSETQRNKGNFPGRFSGRQFSNSRSEMNVSTLELGDSALYLCASSPGEGSGNEQFFGPGTRLTVL.

This clonotype was counted only a few times. The chain has TRBV2 and TRBJ2-2, with TRBD1 matching 9 bases. V was pared by 2 bases and J by 7 bases, with 8 bases of the junction left unmatched. CDR3 length: 16 residues. CDR1 is SNHLY and CDR2 is FYNNEI in the germline V gene. For the CDR3, the DNA is TGTGCCAGCAGTGAATCAGGACAGGGGAGAGGCGGGGAGCTGTTTTTT. Protein: CASSESGQGRGGELFF.

The rearrangement uses TRBV7-9 and TRBJ2-5, with a weak D call TRBD2 (6 bases). Germline CDR1 reads SEHNR; CDR2 reads FQNEAQ (reference sequence). Trimming cost V 3 bases and J 5 bases, with 16 bases left between them. This CDR3 is 15 amino acids long. CDR3 loop: CASSFGTHRRETQYF. In DNA form, the CDR3 reads TGTGCCAGCAGCTTCGGGACTCATCGAAGGGAGACCCAGTACTTC.

This chain connects TRBV20-1 to TRBJ2-3; TRBD2 agrees at 7 bases. Per the germline V gene, CDR1 is DFQATT and CDR2 is SNEGSKA (reference sequence). The V and J ends lost 3 bases and 4 bases, in that order; junction bases with no gene match: 7. CDR3 length: 14 amino acids. CDR3 sequence (DNA): TGCAGTGCTAGGGGGGGGTTAAGGGCAGATACGCAGTATTTT. Protein sequence: CSARGGLRADTQYF.

This clonotype came up a few times. V gene TRBV12-3 or TRBV12-4 combines with J gene TRBJ1-5; 8 bases are a match to TRBD1. V dropped 8 bases and J dropped 1; count of bases not matched to a gene: 7. The CDR3 extends over 15 amino acids. The chain's CDR3 is CASRTGIISNQPQHF. CDR3 coding DNA: TGTGCCAGCCGGACAGGGATTATCAGCAATCAGCCCCAGCATTTT.

The sample holds many counts of this clonotype. The chain links TRBV20-1 to TRBJ1-2, with D maybe TRBD1 (6 bases). V was cut by 3 bases and J by 1 base, with 9 bases left in between. The CDR3 consists of 13 residues. In germline, CDR1 is DFQATT, CDR2 SNEGSKA (reference sequence). The CDR3, as DNA: TGCAGTGCTAGGCAGGGGTTTAACTATGGCTACACCTTC. This encodes CSARQGFNYGYTF.

Ten or more counts support this clonotype. The chain recombines TRBV5-1 with TRBJ2-7; 11 positions match TRBD1. Germline CDR1 SGHRS, CDR2 YFSETQ. Trimming removed 0 bases from V and 6 bases from J; junction bases left unmatched: 5. This CDR3 comprises 15 residues. CDR3 sequence reads: CASSLVGQGVGEQYF. For the CDR3, the DNA is TGCGCCAGCAGCTTGGTGGGACAGGGGGTCGGCGAGCAGTACTTC.

In its sample, this clonotype was seen a few times. This rearrangement joins TRBV5-1 to TRBJ1-2, with 7 bases aligning to TRBD1. V shed 3 bases, J shed 4 bases, and the junction held 6 bases outside the gene matches. The CDR3 spans 14 residues. Germline assignment: CDR1 SGHRS and CDR2 YFSETQ. Here the CDR3 reads CASSWGTDGYGYTF. The DNA for the CDR3 is TGCGCCAGCAGCTGGGGGACAGATGGCTATGGCTACACCTTC.

This chain links TRBV20-1 with TRBJ2-2; D remains unclear. CDR3 length: 14 amino acids. The V and J ends lost 6 bases and 4 bases respectively, with 15 bases between them. Germline V lookup: CDR1 DFQATT, CDR2 SNEGSKA (reference sequence). CDR3 in DNA: TGCAGTGCGACCCAGCCGGGTGGCACCGGGGAGCTGTTTTTT. Translation: CSATQPGGTGELFF.

This clonotype was counted at least ten times. The rearrangement links TRBV27 to TRBJ2-1; tentatively, D is TRBD1 (5 bases). This CDR3 contains 14 residues. Germline CDR1 is MNHEY and CDR2 is SMNVEV (reference sequence). Trimming pared 3 bases from V and 2 bases from J, leaving 8 bases between. CDR3 protein: CASSFFRAYNEQFF. The CDR3 DNA reads TGTGCCAGCAGTTTTTTCAGGGCCTACAATGAGCAGTTCTTC.

This clonotype has a handful of counts. The chain couples TRBV3-1 to TRBJ2-3; 7 bases align to TRBD1. Germline V CDR1 and CDR2: LGHDT, YNNKEL (reference sequence). The CDR3 has 15 residues. J gave up 4 bases and V 4 bases, and 8 bases lay outside the gene matches. This chain's CDR3 is CASSPRDSRADTQYF. CDR3 bases: TGTGCCAGCAGCCCACGGGACAGTCGGGCAGATACGCAGTATTTT.

The rearrangement uses TRBV5-1 and TRBJ1-2; D remains ambiguous. The V end lost 0 bases, the J end lost 8 bases, and 14 bases lay between the germline ends. Germline assignment: CDR1 SGHRS and CDR2 YFSETQ. The CDR3 extends over 14 amino acids. CDR3 in amino acids: CASSLGSGSSGYTF. In DNA, the CDR3 is TGCGCCAGCAGCTTGGGTTCGGGATCCTCCGGCTACACCTTC.

This rearrangement joins TRBV28 to TRBJ2-2; tentatively, D is TRBD1 or TRBD2 (6 bases each). V dropped 8 bases and J dropped 5 bases, with 21 bases sitting between them. In germline, CDR1 is MDHEN, CDR2 SYDVKM. The length of the CDR3 is 16 residues. This chain's CDR3 is CASSLLRGARTGELFF. The CDR3 DNA reads as TGTGCCAGCTCTCTTTTAAGGGGGGCTCGAACCGGGGAGCTGTTTTTT.

This clonotype was counted a few times. The rearrangement links TRBV6-1 to TRBJ1-1; 7 nucleotides agree with TRBD1. Trimming took 8 bases from V and 5 from J; bases not matched to a gene: 8. CDR1 and CDR2 from the germline V gene are MNHNS and SASEGT. This CDR3 has 13 residues. Here the CDR3 DNA reads TGTGCCAGCGGAGCTTACAGGGGAACTGAAGCTTTCTTT. Translating it yields CASGAYRGTEAFF.

This rearrangement joins TRBV2 to TRBJ2-5, with 8 bases matching TRBD2. CDR3 length: 10 amino acids. Trimming cost V 10 bases and J 5 bases; bases outside gene matches: 0. CDR1 and CDR2 from the germline V gene are SNHLY and FYNNEI. CDR3 nucleotides: TGTGCCACGGGGGGGGAGACCCAGTACTTC. It encodes CATGGETQYF. The variable domain in full, with the rest retrieved from reference TRBV2 and TRBJ2-5, is EPEVTQTPSHQVTQMGQEVILRCVPISNHLYFYWYRQILGQKVEFLVSFYNNEISEKSEIFDDQFSVERPDGSNFTLKIRSTKLEDSAMYFCATGGETQYFGPGTRLLVL.

This sequence joins TRBV5-1 and TRBJ2-1; perhaps D is TRBD1 or TRBD2 (5 bases each). Trimming cost V 3 bases and J 9 bases, with 10 bases left between them. This CDR3 contains 12 residues. In germline, CDR1 is SGHRS, CDR2 YFSETQ. The CDR3: CASSSQGVEQFF. The DNA of the CDR3 is TGCGCCAGCAGCTCCCAGGGAGTTGAGCAGTTCTTC.

This clonotype was observed a handful of times. This rearrangement joins TRBV18 to TRBJ2-1, with 10 nucleotides matching TRBD2. With V trimmed by 3 bases and J by 9 bases, 5 bases remained unmatched. The CDR3 has 14 residues. CDR1 is KGHSH, CDR2 LQKENI, per germline. The CDR3 loop reads CASSPSGGVSEQFF. The CDR3, as DNA: TGTGCCAGCTCACCCAGCGGGGGGGTGAGTGAGCAGTTCTTC.

This chain joins TRBV11-2 and TRBJ2-2, with D unclear. The germline CDR1 and CDR2 sequences are SGHAT and FQNNGV. V was shortened by 2 bases and J by 7 bases, with 8 bases between the two germline ends. The CDR3 spans 13 residues. CDR3 region: CASSLNQDGELFF. The CDR3 DNA is TGTGCCAGCAGCTTAAATCAGGACGGGGAGCTGTTTTTT.

J is TRBJ2-1 and V is TRBV6-2 or TRBV6-3; TRBD1 aligns across 7 bases. The CDR3 is 13 amino acids. V dropped 9 bases and J dropped 5; count of bases not matched to a gene: 7. Germline CDR1 MNHEY, CDR2 SVGEGT. CDR3 DNA sequence: TGTGCCAGTTTATACAGGGGCGACAATGAGCAGTTCTTC. Translation gives CASLYRGDNEQFF.